These 8 T cell receptor beta chains came from one sample sequenced in a study of shared clonotypes between healthy human individuals (TCRdb year 2020). The library was obtained by the immunoSEQ multiplex PCR assay. In TCRdb, the immuneACCESS table is reduced to in-frame sequences with V and J assigned. These tables do not hold every clone; where another copy was compared, an unresolved V gene accounts for under half, and the others remain unexplained. The sample has roughly 2 million clones on record, approximately 96% of them singletons. Together, the top ten hold less than 0.15% of the sample. Material for sequencing was naive CD4+ T cells sorted from blood. The cell subset or site label corresponds to: CD45RA+ positively selected. Receptor source: a young man in good health.

The chain joins TRBV6-6 to TRBJ1-4; a weak D match, TRBD1 (6 bases). The germline gives CDR1 MNHNY, CDR2 SVGAGI (reference sequence). This CDR3 is built from 16 residues. Trimming pared 6 bases from V and 5 bases from J, leaving 19 bases between. The CDR3 region has the DNA TGTGCCAGCAGAAACCGGGGGGCGCAGGGAAATGAAAAACTGTTTTTT. It specifies CASRNRGAQGNEKLFF.

This clone was seen just once. This chain connects TRBV7-2 to TRBJ1-3, with D hard to call. CDR1 and CDR2 (germline): SGHTA, FQGNSA. Trimming stripped 1 base from V and 4 bases from J, with 8 bases between. This CDR3 contains 14 residues. DNA for the CDR3: TGTGCCAGCAGCTTAGGGATCTCAGGAAACACCATATATTTT. This codes for CASSLGISGNTIYF.

The rearrangement joins TRBV7-2 to TRBJ1-2; weak D call: TRBD1 (6 bases). Trimming left V 5 bases short and J 7 bases short, with 17 bases between. Germline V lookup: CDR1 SGHTA, CDR2 FQGNSA. The CDR3 length is 14 residues. The CDR3 loop reads CASSLPGGLVGYTF. DNA of the CDR3: TGTGCCAGCAGCCTCCCCGGGGGGCTGGTTGGCTACACCTTC.

This sequence joins TRBV5-8 and TRBJ2-3, with a weak D call TRBD2 (5 bases). The CDR3 spans 14 residues. The germline CDR1 and CDR2 sequences are SGHTS and YDEGEE. Deletions cut 0 bases from V and 4 bases from J, with 9 bases between. CDR3 region: CASSLELRADTQYF. As DNA, the CDR3 is TGTGCCAGCAGCTTGGAACTGAGGGCAGATACGCAGTATTTT.

The gene calls are TRBV28 and TRBJ2-7, with no clear D. The CDR3 runs 13 residues. Trimming stripped 3 bases from V and 2 bases from J, with 8 bases between. The germline V gene encodes CDR1 MDHEN and CDR2 SYDVKM. CDR3 in DNA: TGTGCCAGCAGTTTGGGTCCCCCCTACGAGCAGTACTTC. Translating gives CASSLGPPYEQYF.

The chain carries TRBV5-1 and TRBJ2-1, with D perhaps given as TRBD1 or TRBD2 (6 bases each). The CDR3 is 18 residues long. With 6 bases removed from V and 0 bases from J, the gap between germline ends came to 22 bases. Germline CDR1 reads SGHRS; CDR2 reads YFSETQ. CDR3 sequence reads: CASNDGGRAQSSYNEQFF. In DNA form, the CDR3 reads TGCGCCAGCAACGACGGGGGCCGCGCACAGAGCTCCTACAATGAGCAGTTCTTC.

The chain recombines TRBV4-2 with TRBJ2-2; the match to TRBD1 covers 7 bases. The CDR3 length is 16 residues. V trimming: 5 bases; J trimming: 0 bases; junction bases outside the gene matches: 6. CDR1 and CDR2 from the germline V gene are LGHNA and YNFKEQ. The CDR3 region has the DNA TGTGCCAGCAGCGCCCGACAGGGAACGAACACCGGGGAGCTGTTTTTT. Translation: CASSARQGTNTGELFF.

The V and J genes are TRBV7-2 and TRBJ2-5; TRBD2 matches 10 bases. The length of the CDR3 is 15 residues. Germline loops: CDR1 SGHTA, CDR2 FQGNSA. The CDR3 sequence is CSTVRASGRKETQYF. CDR3 in DNA: TGTAGTACCGTCCGGGCTAGCGGGAGAAAAGAGACCCAGTACTTC.